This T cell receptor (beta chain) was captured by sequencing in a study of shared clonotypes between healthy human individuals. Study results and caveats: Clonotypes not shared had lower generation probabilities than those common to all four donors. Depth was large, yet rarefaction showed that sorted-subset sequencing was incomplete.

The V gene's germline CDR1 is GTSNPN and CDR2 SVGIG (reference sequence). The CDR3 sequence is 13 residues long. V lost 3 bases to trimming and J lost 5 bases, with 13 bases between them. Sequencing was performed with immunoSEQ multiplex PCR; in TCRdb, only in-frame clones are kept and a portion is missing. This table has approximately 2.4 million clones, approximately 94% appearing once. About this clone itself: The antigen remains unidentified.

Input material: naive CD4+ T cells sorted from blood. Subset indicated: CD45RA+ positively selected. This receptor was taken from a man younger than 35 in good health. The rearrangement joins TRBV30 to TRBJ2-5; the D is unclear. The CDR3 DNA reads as TGTGCCTGGAGGACACCCGGTGTGGAGACCCAGTACTTC. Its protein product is CAWRTPGVETQYF. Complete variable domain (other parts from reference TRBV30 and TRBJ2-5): SQTIHQWPATLVQPVGSPLSLECTVEGTSNPNLYWYRQAAGRGLQLLFYSVGIGQISSEVPQNLSASRPQDRQFILSSKKLLLSDSGFYLCAWRTPGVETQYFGPGTRLLVL.